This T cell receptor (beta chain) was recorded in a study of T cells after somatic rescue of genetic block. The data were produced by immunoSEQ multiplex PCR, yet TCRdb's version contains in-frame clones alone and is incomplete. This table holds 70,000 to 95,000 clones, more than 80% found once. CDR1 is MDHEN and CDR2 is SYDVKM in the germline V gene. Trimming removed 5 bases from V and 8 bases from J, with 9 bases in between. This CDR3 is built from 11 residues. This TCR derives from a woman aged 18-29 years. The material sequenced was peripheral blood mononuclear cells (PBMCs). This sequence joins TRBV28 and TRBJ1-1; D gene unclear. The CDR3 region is CASSQYREAFF. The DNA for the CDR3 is TGTGCCAGCAGTCAGTATCGCGAAGCTTTCTTT. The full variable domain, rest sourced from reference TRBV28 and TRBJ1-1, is DVKVTQSSRYLVKRTGEKVFLECVQDMDHENMFWYRQDPGLGLRLIYFSYDVKMKEKGDIPEGYSVSREKKERFSLILESASTNQTSMYLCASSQYREAFFGQGTRLTVV.